What follows are 30 T cell receptor beta chains derived from one specimen sequenced in a study of cytomegalovirus exposure and HLA in healthy donors. Primers: 60 Vbeta forward and 13 Jbeta reverse. Profiling relied on immunoSEQ multiplex PCR, and the TCRdb table lists in-frame clones only, not all of them. The table includes approximately 150,000 clones, about 80% detected once. Sequenced sample: PBMCs. Receptor source: a man aged 35 to 55 in good health and CMV-seropositive.

This clone showed up just a few times. The V and J genes are TRBV10-3 and TRBJ2-7, with 11 positions matching TRBD2. V was pared by 2 bases and J by 2 bases, with 5 bases of the junction left unmatched. The CDR3 covers 16 residues. The germline gives CDR1 ENHRY, CDR2 SYGVKD. The CDR3 is CAISEIGTSGTYEQYF. As DNA, the CDR3 is TGTGCCATCAGTGAGATTGGGACTAGCGGAACCTACGAGCAGTACTTC.

Notes on this clone: The sample contains more than one DNA sequence encoding this CDR3. The chain couples TRBV11-2 to TRBJ2-5; no firm D call. The V end lost 1 base, the J end lost 4 bases, and 4 bases lay between the germline ends. Germline V gene data show CDR1 as SGHAT and CDR2 as FQNNGV. CDR3 length: 12 residues. The CDR3 reads CASSLAGETQYF. As DNA, the CDR3 is TGTGCCAGCAGCTTAGCGGGAGAGACCCAGTACTTC.

The rearrangement uses TRBV5-4 and TRBJ2-2; maybe TRBD2 (6 bases). The germline V and J ends were trimmed by 1 base and 0 bases, with 10 bases remaining between them. The germline V gene has CDR1 SGHNT and CDR2 YYREEE (reference sequence). There are 16 residues in the CDR3. CDR3 sequence (DNA): TGTGCCAGCAGCTTGCTCGGAGGGGCGAACACCGGGGAGCTGTTTTTT. It translates to CASSLLGGANTGELFF.

In this sample, this clone turned up once. The chain links TRBV5-4 to TRBJ2-4, with D unresolved. The germline CDR1 and CDR2 sequences are SGHNT and YYREEE (reference sequence). The CDR3 consists of 16 residues. The germline V and J ends were trimmed by 2 bases and 0 bases, with 12 bases remaining between them. CDR3 residues: CASSFSPSLAKNIQYF. In DNA form, the CDR3 reads TGTGCCAGCAGCTTTTCCCCCTCTTTAGCCAAAAACATTCAGTACTTC. Based on the CDR3 plus reference TRBV5-4 and TRBJ2-4, the full variable domain is ETGVTQSPTHLIKTRGQQVTLRCSSQSGHNTVSWYQQALGQGPQFIFQYYREEENGRGNFPPRFSGLQFPNYSSELNVNALELDDSALYLCASSFSPSLAKNIQYFGAGTRLSVL.

The CDR3 sequence: CASSLQGAQSREQYF. CDR3 nucleotide sequence: TGCGCCAGCAGCTTGCAGGGGGCGCAGAGTCGCGAGCAGTACTTC. The chain couples TRBV5-1 to TRBJ2-5, with 8 positions matching TRBD1. The DNA end lines up better with TRBJ2-7; the J call may be wrong. CDR1 is SGHRS and CDR2 is YFSETQ in the germline V gene. This CDR3 is built from 15 residues.

This sequence joins TRBV11-2 and TRBJ2-3, with 7 bases aligning to TRBD2. J was trimmed by 2 bases and V by 3 bases; bases with no gene match: 2. Germline V gene data show CDR1 as SGHAT and CDR2 as FQNNGV. The CDR3 length is 14 residues. This chain's CDR3 is CASSLTSPTDTQYF. DNA of the CDR3: TGTGCCAGCAGCTTGACTAGCCCCACAGATACGCAGTATTTT.

This chain joins TRBV2 and TRBJ2-7; 8 bases match TRBD1. The V segment lost 8 bases and the J segment 4 bases; nucleotides outside the gene matches: 1. CDR3 length: 11 amino acids. In germline, CDR1 is SNHLY, CDR2 FYNNEI. The CDR3 loop is CASRTGYEQYF. The DNA for the CDR3 is TGTGCCAGCCGGACAGGGTACGAGCAGTACTTC.

V is TRBV29-1 and J is TRBJ2-3; D remains ambiguous. CDR1 is SQVTM, CDR2 ANQGSEA, per germline. V lost 4 bases and J lost 1, with 9 bases in between. The CDR3 covers 13 residues. CDR3 bases: TGCAGCGTTGCAATGGGCGGCACAGATACGCAGTATTTT. It codes for CSVAMGGTDTQYF.

This clone has a single count. The chain links TRBV15 to TRBJ2-5; D perhaps matches TRBD2 (7 bases). Germline CDR1 LNHNV, CDR2 YYDKDF (reference sequence). Trimming cost V 2 bases and J 0 bases, with 13 bases left between them. This CDR3 has 16 amino acids. CDR3 in amino acids: CATSRPRGTNQETQYF. CDR3 bases: TGTGCCACCAGCAGACCTAGGGGGACTAACCAAGAGACCCAGTACTTC.

V gene TRBV29-1 combines with J gene TRBJ2-7, with D maybe TRBD1 (6 bases). Deletions cut 5 bases from V and 6 bases from J, with 14 bases between. CDR1 SQVTM and CDR2 ANQGSEA come from the germline V gene. This CDR3 region has 12 residues. The CDR3: CSVSPGVGEQYF. In DNA form, the CDR3 reads TGCAGCGTTAGCCCAGGGGTCGGCGAGCAGTACTTC.

CDR3 nucleotides: TGTGCCAGCAGCTTAGCCCCTTACAATGAGCAGTTCTTC. This encodes CASSLAPYNEQFF. The genes are TRBV7-9 and TRBJ2-1; no reliable D call. V was shortened by 0 bases and J by 4 bases, with 4 bases between the two germline ends. This CDR3 region has 13 residues. Germline V gene data show CDR1 as SEHNR and CDR2 as FQNEAQ (reference sequence).

The rearrangement joins TRBV7-2 to TRBJ2-5; 9 bases line up with TRBD1. The CDR3 covers 14 residues. Per germline, CDR1 SGHTA and CDR2 FQGNSA. V gave up 5 bases and J gave up 7 bases; unmatched junction bases: 8. The CDR3: CASSPAQGAVTQYF. The DNA of the CDR3 is TGTGCCAGCAGCCCCGCACAGGGGGCGGTGACCCAGTACTTC. The entire variable domain, with the rest obtained from reference TRBV7-2 and TRBJ2-5, is as follows: GAGVSQSPSNKVTEKGKDVELRCDPISGHTALYWYRQSLGQGLEFLIYFQGNSAPDKSGLPSDRFSAERTGGSVSTLTIQRTQQEDSAVYLCASSPAQGAVTQYFGPGTRLLVL.

The V and J genes are TRBV27 and TRBJ2-7, with no clear D. The CDR3 extends over 15 amino acids. The germline V gene has CDR1 MNHEY and CDR2 SMNVEV (reference sequence). Trimming took 6 bases from V and 5 from J, leaving 20 bases between them. The CDR3 sequence is CASSHGGAGPDEQYF. The CDR3 DNA reads as TGTGCCAGCAGCCACGGCGGCGCCGGCCCGGACGAGCAGTACTTC.

This rearrangement joins TRBV7-9 to TRBJ2-6; tentative D call: TRBD1 (5 bases). Trimming shortened V by 0 bases and J by 12 bases, and 9 bases separated the two germline ends. The CDR3 spans 13 residues. From germline, CDR1 is SEHNR and CDR2 FQNEAQ (reference sequence). Here the CDR3 reads CASSLAIQGVLTF. The CDR3 DNA is TGTGCCAGCAGCTTAGCGATCCAGGGCGTCCTGACTTTC.

This clone was counted once. Different DNA sequences within this sample yield the same CDR3. This chain joins TRBV29-1 and TRBJ2-7; 9 bases match TRBD1. V lost 1 base, J lost 2 bases, and 6 bases stayed unmatched. There are 15 residues in the CDR3. Germline V gene sequence: CDR1 SQVTM, CDR2 ANQGSEA. The CDR3 DNA is TGCAGCGTTGAAGTTGGGTGGGACAGGGCCTACGAGCAGTACTTC. Translating gives CSVEVGWDRAYEQYF.

The chain employs TRBV18 and TRBJ1-1, with a weak D call TRBD1 (5 bases). This CDR3 is 14 amino acids long. V lost 4 bases to trimming and J lost 5 bases, with 14 bases between them. Germline values: CDR1 KGHSH, CDR2 LQKENI. Here the CDR3 reads CASSREQVGTEAFF. CDR3 coding DNA: TGTGCCAGCTCACGAGAACAGGTTGGGACTGAAGCTTTCTTT.

This sequence joins TRBV5-4 and TRBJ2-3; D is perhaps TRBD1 (5 bases). Trimming removed 4 bases at V and 2 bases at J, with 8 bases between. The CDR3 consists of 13 residues. Germline CDR1 and CDR2: SGHNT and YYREEE (reference sequence). The CDR3 bases are TGTGCCAGCAGCGGGGCCTACACAGATACGCAGTATTTT. As protein: CASSGAYTDTQYF.

CDR3 nucleotides: TGTGCCAGTTCCTCCGGGACTTACAATGAGCAGTTCTTC. It specifies CASSSGTYNEQFF. The chain links TRBV7-9 to TRBJ2-1; D is perhaps TRBD2 (6 bases). The V gene's germline CDR1 is SEHNR and CDR2 FQNEAQ (reference sequence). The CDR3 has 13 amino acids. Deletions cut 9 bases from V and 4 bases from J, with 13 bases between.

This chain joins TRBV10-3 and TRBJ2-5; 9 bases map to TRBD1. Matching the DNA end better, TRBJ2-7 makes the J call doubtful. The germline V gene has CDR1 ENHRY and CDR2 SYGVKD. The CDR3 loop spans 14 amino acids. CDR3: CAISDGDRVFEQYF. The CDR3, as DNA: TGTGCCATCAGTGACGGGGACAGGGTTTTCGAGCAGTACTTC.

V and J are TRBV4-1 and TRBJ2-5; D is undetermined. With the DNA end fitting TRBJ2-7 better, the J assignment may be wrong. The V gene's germline CDR1 is MGHRA and CDR2 YSYEKL. This CDR3 is built from 14 residues. The CDR3 sequence is CASSQVTSSYEQYF. For the CDR3, the DNA is TGCGCCAGCAGCCAAGTTACGAGCTCCTACGAGCAGTACTTC.

The CDR3 loop is CASRRGGSMEKLFF. The CDR3 nucleotides read TGTGCCAGCAGAAGAGGAGGGTCGATGGAAAAACTGTTTTTT. The chain has TRBV6-5 and TRBJ1-4; D is unclear. Germline loops: CDR1 MNHEY, CDR2 SVGAGI. CDR3 length: 14 residues. With 6 bases removed from V and 8 bases from J, the gap between germline ends came to 16 bases.

The chain uses TRBV6-5 and TRBJ1-2, with D unresolved. The V gene lost 2 bases and the J gene lost 5 bases, with 9 bases spanning the gap. Germline V lookup: CDR1 MNHEY, CDR2 SVGAGI. The CDR3 is 13 residues long. Here the CDR3 DNA reads TGTGCCAGCAGTTACGGTAGTTCTTATGGCTACACCTTC. Protein: CASSYGSSYGYTF.

The CDR3 DNA follows: TGCGCCAGCAGCCAAGGAGGGCATGACTCGCTAGAGCAGTACTTC. Translated: CASSQGGHDSLEQYF. The chain combines TRBV4-1 with TRBJ2-7; tentative D call: TRBD2 (5 bases). The germline CDR1 and CDR2 sequences are MGHRA and YSYEKL. This CDR3 comprises 15 residues. Trimming cost V 1 base and J 7 bases, with 17 bases left between them.

The table lists this clone with a count of one. The chain carries TRBV10-3 and TRBJ2-5; D not resolved. Per germline, CDR1 ENHRY and CDR2 SYGVKD. This CDR3 has 12 amino acids. V was cut by 3 bases and J by 2 bases, with 4 bases left in between. This CDR3 reads CAISDLQETQYF. The CDR3 coding sequence is TGTGCCATCAGTGACCTTCAAGAGACCCAGTACTTC.

This clone was picked up one time. The V and J genes are TRBV29-1 and TRBJ2-1; D remains unclear. CDR3 length: 11 residues. Germline V CDR1 and CDR2: SQVTM, ANQGSEA. Trimming left V 0 bases short and J 9 bases short, with 6 bases between. The CDR3 protein is CSVEDFSEQFF. In DNA form, the CDR3 reads TGCAGCGTTGAAGATTTCAGTGAGCAGTTCTTC.

This chain links TRBV7-2 with TRBJ1-1; D is uncertain. This CDR3 region has 16 residues. The V end lost 3 bases, the J end lost 0 bases, and 14 bases lay between the germline ends. Germline V CDR1 and CDR2: SGHTA, FQGNSA. The CDR3 loop is CASSFAGPGLNTEAFF. Written as DNA, the CDR3 is TGTGCCAGCAGCTTTGCCGGGCCGGGATTGAACACTGAAGCTTTCTTT.

V gene TRBV30 combines with J gene TRBJ2-2; D remains ambiguous. The V gene lost 2 bases and the J gene lost 2 bases, with 15 bases spanning the gap. The CDR3 sequence is 16 residues long. Per the germline V gene, CDR1 is GTSNPN and CDR2 is SVGIG (reference sequence). The CDR3 reads CAWSINRLSNTGELFF. Here the CDR3 DNA reads TGTGCCTGGAGTATTAATCGACTGAGCAACACCGGGGAGCTGTTTTTT. Full variable domain (outside the CDR3, taken from reference TRBV30 and TRBJ2-2): SQTIHQWPATLVQPVGSPLSLECTVEGTSNPNLYWYRQAAGRGLQLLFYSVGIGQISSEVPQNLSASRPQDRQFILSSKKLLLSDSGFYLCAWSINRLSNTGELFFGEGSRLTVL.

This rearrangement joins TRBV6-1 to TRBJ1-1; possibly TRBD1 for D (5 bases). Germline V CDR1 and CDR2: MNHNS, SASEGT. The CDR3 length is 11 residues. The germline V and J ends were trimmed by 5 bases and 8 bases, with 9 bases remaining between them. The CDR3 spells CASSQGREAFF. Written as DNA, the CDR3 is TGTGCCAGCAGTCAGGGTAGGGAAGCTTTCTTT.

This chain joins TRBV11-3 and TRBJ2-1, with 8 bases identical to TRBD2. The V and J ends lost 5 bases and 4 bases, in that order; junction bases with no gene match: 10. CDR1 and CDR2 (germline): SGHNT, YENEEA. This CDR3 is built from 16 residues. The CDR3 region is CASSPSRREAYNEQFF. The CDR3, as DNA: TGTGCCAGCAGCCCCAGTAGGCGGGAGGCGTACAATGAGCAGTTCTTC.

In this sample, this clone turned up a few times. The gene calls are TRBV2 and TRBJ2-5; the match to TRBD2 covers 13 bases. CDR1 SNHLY and CDR2 FYNNEI come from the germline V gene. The V segment lost 6 bases and the J segment 4 bases; nucleotides outside the gene matches: 8. CDR3 size: 16 residues. CDR3 sequence: CASSGTSGVGGETQYF. The CDR3, as DNA: TGTGCCAGCAGCGGGACTAGCGGGGTGGGGGGAGAGACCCAGTACTTC.